A selection of T cell receptor beta chains follows, all from one sample in a study of cytomegalovirus exposure and HLA in healthy donors. Generated by immunoSEQ multiplex PCR, the TCRdb table keeps only in-frame clones and is missing some. The repertoire holds 85,000 to 120,000 clones, with about three fifths as singletons. The sequenced material came from PBMCs. The receptors stem from a human donor in good health. Each CDR3 is given with its conserved first and last residue. The order of the fields is V gene, clone size, J gene, D gene, CDR3 DNA, CDR3 protein. A D gene is named only where the DNA matches it firmly. For some rows the clone size is stated as once, few or many, or as a class when expanded; others skip it.

v_gene: TRBV7-8; abundance: few; j_gene: TRBJ2-1; d_gene: TRBD2; CDR3nt: TGTGCCAGCAGCTCCAGGACCGGACTAGCGGGAGTTGAGCAGTTCTTC; CDR3aa: CASSSRTGLAGVEQFF
v_gene: TRBV29-1; abundance: .; j_gene: TRBJ2-1; d_gene: TRBD2; CDR3nt: TGCAGCGTTGTTCCTAGCGGAGCCTACAATGAGCAGTTCTTC; CDR3aa: CSVVPSGAYNEQFF
v_gene: TRBV27; abundance: .; j_gene: TRBJ1-4; d_gene: TRBD1; CDR3nt: TGTGCCAGCAGTTTATTGGCGTGGCCGTGGGGCCAGGGGGCAACTAATGAAAAACTGTTTTTT; CDR3aa: CASSLLAWPWGQGATNEKLFF
v_gene: TRBV5-1; abundance: .; j_gene: TRBJ2-7; d_gene: TRBD1; CDR3nt: TGCGCCAGCAGCTACCGGACAGGGGGTGTCTACGAGCAGTACTTC; CDR3aa: CASSYRTGGVYEQYF
v_gene: TRBV7-9; abundance: few; j_gene: TRBJ2-1; d_gene: TRBD2; CDR3nt: TGTGCCAGCAGCTTTGCAAGTCGCGGGAGCAATGAGCAGTTCTTC; CDR3aa: CASSFASRGSNEQFF
v_gene: TRBV7-8; abundance: few; j_gene: TRBJ1-2; d_gene: TRBD1; CDR3nt: TGTGCCAGCAGCCGAATACTCGGACAGGAGGCTTACTATGGCTACACCTTC; CDR3aa: CASSRILGQEAYYGYTF
v_gene: TRBV11-2; abundance: .; j_gene: TRBJ2-1; d_gene: TRBD2; CDR3nt: TGTGCCAGCAGCAAGGAGCGGGACTCCTACAATGAGCAGTTCTTC; CDR3aa: CASSKERDSYNEQFF
v_gene: TRBV7-9; abundance: .; j_gene: TRBJ1-1; d_gene: .; CDR3nt: TGTGCCAGCAGCAACAGCGGGGGTAATGAAGCTTTCTTT; CDR3aa: CASSNSGGNEAFF
v_gene: TRBV7-9; abundance: few; j_gene: TRBJ1-1; d_gene: .; CDR3nt: TGTGCCAGCAGCTTATTGGGGGGCACTGAAGCTTTCTTT; CDR3aa: CASSLLGGTEAFF
v_gene: TRBV28; abundance: .; j_gene: TRBJ2-7; d_gene: .; CDR3nt: TGTGCCAGCAGTTTAAGTCGCGGCGGATTCTCCTACGAGCAGTACTTC; CDR3aa: CASSLSRGGFSYEQYF
v_gene: TRBV2; abundance: .; j_gene: TRBJ2-7; d_gene: TRBD2; CDR3nt: TGTGCCAGCAGCGACTCGACTAGCGGGTACTCCTACGAGCAGTACTTC; CDR3aa: CASSDSTSGYSYEQYF
v_gene: TRBV7-9; abundance: once; j_gene: TRBJ1-1; d_gene: .; CDR3nt: TGTGCCAGCAGCGCAACAGACAGGACCCACACTGAAGCTTTCTTT; CDR3aa: CASSATDRTHTEAFF
v_gene: TRBV6-1; abundance: .; j_gene: TRBJ1-4; d_gene: TRBD1; CDR3nt: TGTGCCAGCAGTGTGGGACAGCATAATGAAAAACTGTTTTTT; CDR3aa: CASSVGQHNEKLFF
v_gene: TRBV4-1; abundance: few; j_gene: TRBJ1-1; d_gene: TRBD1; CDR3nt: TGCGCCAGCAGCCAAGATCGACAGGGGGCGCAGGACACTGAAGCTTTCTTT; CDR3aa: CASSQDRQGAQDTEAFF
v_gene: TRBV6-5; abundance: once; j_gene: TRBJ2-5; d_gene: .; CDR3nt: TGTGCCAGCAAGGGGGAGACCCAGTACTTC; CDR3aa: CASKGETQYF
v_gene: TRBV6-6; abundance: .; j_gene: TRBJ2-7; d_gene: .; CDR3nt: TGTGCCAGCAGTTACCCCGCAGGAAACTACGAGCAGTACTTC; CDR3aa: CASSYPAGNYEQYF
v_gene: TRBV5-1; abundance: .; j_gene: TRBJ2-5; d_gene: .; CDR3nt: TGCGCCAGCAGCTTCATGGGCGGGTCTGGGCAAGAGACCCAGTACTTC; CDR3aa: CASSFMGGSGQETQYF
v_gene: TRBV5-6; abundance: .; j_gene: TRBJ2-1; d_gene: .; CDR3nt: TGTGCCAGCAGCCTGGTGGTGGGCGGGAACTACAATGAGCAGTTCTTC; CDR3aa: CASSLVVGGNYNEQFF
v_gene: TRBV7-8; abundance: .; j_gene: TRBJ2-1; d_gene: .; CDR3nt: TGTGCCAGCAGCCCGCCGGGGTACAATGAGCAGTTCTTC; CDR3aa: CASSPPGYNEQFF
v_gene: TRBV6-6; abundance: .; j_gene: TRBJ2-7; d_gene: .; CDR3nt: TGTGCCAGCAGTTACTCGGCGGGCGGCGTCTACGAGCAGTACTTC; CDR3aa: CASSYSAGGVYEQYF
v_gene: TRBV28; abundance: .; j_gene: TRBJ2-1; d_gene: TRBD2; CDR3nt: TGTGCCAGCAGCGGGACTAGCGGGTTGGATGAGCAGTTCTTC; CDR3aa: CASSGTSGLDEQFF
v_gene: TRBV28; abundance: .; j_gene: TRBJ1-2; d_gene: .; CDR3nt: TGTGCCAGCAGTTTAGGAGGGAACTATGGCTACACCTTC; CDR3aa: CASSLGGNYGYTF
v_gene: TRBV30; abundance: .; j_gene: TRBJ2-1; d_gene: .; CDR3nt: TGTGCCTGGAGTACCCCCCAGGGGCTTGCTGAGCAGTTCTTC; CDR3aa: CAWSTPQGLAEQFF
v_gene: TRBV28; abundance: few; j_gene: TRBJ2-7; d_gene: .; CDR3nt: TGTGCCAGCCAAATGACAGCTCCTCCGCACGAGCAGTACTTC; CDR3aa: CASQMTAPPHEQYF
v_gene: TRBV29-1; abundance: .; j_gene: TRBJ1-2; d_gene: .; CDR3nt: TGCAGCGTTGAAGGGGGAGCGGGTATTGGCTATGGCTACACCTTC; CDR3aa: CSVEGGAGIGYGYTF
v_gene: TRBV4-2; abundance: few; j_gene: TRBJ2-1; d_gene: TRBD2; CDR3nt: TGTGCCAGCAGCCAAGTAATTAGCGGGAGACTCCAGCGGCAGTTCTTC; CDR3aa: CASSQVISGRLQRQFF
v_gene: TRBV18; abundance: .; j_gene: TRBJ1-2; d_gene: .; CDR3nt: TGTGCCAGCTCCAGCGCGGATGGCTACACCTTC; CDR3aa: CASSSADGYTF
v_gene: TRBV11-2; abundance: .; j_gene: TRBJ2-7; d_gene: .; CDR3nt: TGTGCCAGCAGCTTAGAGGGGGCCGTTAGCTCCTACAAGCAGTACTTC; CDR3aa: CASSLEGAVSSYKQYF
v_gene: TRBV4-1; abundance: .; j_gene: TRBJ2-7; d_gene: .; CDR3nt: TGCGCCAGCAGCCATGAAGACAGTCCCAGCTCCTACGAGCAGTACTTC; CDR3aa: CASSHEDSPSSYEQYF
v_gene: TRBV6-1; abundance: .; j_gene: TRBJ1-5; d_gene: .; CDR3nt: TGTGCCAGCAGTGAATGGCCAGGGGGCAATCAGCCCCAGCATTTT; CDR3aa: CASSEWPGGNQPQHF
v_gene: TRBV28; abundance: .; j_gene: TRBJ2-1; d_gene: .; CDR3nt: TGTGCCAGCAGCCCATACAATGAGCAGTTCTTC; CDR3aa: CASSPYNEQFF